The 18 T cell receptor beta chains below were found in one sample sequenced in a study of blood T cells in healthy people across ages. With a J-beta primer mix and a sample-barcoded 5' primer, a second PCR ran roughly 6 to 11 cycles. TCRdb ran MiXCR on the 5' RACE reads and lists one entry per CDR3 protein. The table shows 1.5 million to 2 million distinct CDR3 sequences, with around 40% occurring only once. The specimen sequenced was blood. The receptors come from a human donor in good health.

The chain links TRBV20-1 to TRBJ2-5, with D possibly called TRBD1 or TRBD2 (9 bases each). The DNA end is a closer match to TRBJ2-7, so the J assignment may be wrong. This CDR3 region has 15 residues. Germline CDR1 reads DFQATT; CDR2 reads SNEGSKA (reference sequence). The CDR3 loop reads CSAGLAGQGSHEQYF. CDR3 nucleotide sequence: TGCAGTGCCGGCCTAGCGGGACAGGGAAGTCACGAGCAGTACTTC.

The V call is TRBV6-5, the J call TRBJ1-5; D not resolved. The germline V gene has CDR1 MNHEY and CDR2 SVGAGI. CDR3 length equals 15 residues. Trimming stripped 0 bases from V and 2 bases from J, with 8 bases between. CDR3: CASSYSNVGNQPQHF. The CDR3 bases are TGTGCCAGCAGTTACTCGAACGTGGGCAATCAGCCCCAGCATTTT.

The J gene is TRBJ2-5, the V gene TRBV7-9; 7 bases fit TRBD2. J lost 3 bases, V lost 4 bases, and 11 bases had no gene match. From germline, CDR1 is SEHNR and CDR2 FQNEAQ (reference sequence). The CDR3 length is 16 residues. The CDR3 spells CASSSTAGFFKETQYF. The CDR3 region has the DNA TGTGCCAGCAGCTCAACAGCGGGGTTCTTTAAAGAGACCCAGTACTTC.

The chain uses TRBV7-2 and TRBJ2-7; TRBD1 matches 11 bases. TRBJ2-5 matches the DNA end more closely, so the J call is doubtful. CDR1 and CDR2 (germline): SGHTA, FQGNSA. This CDR3 is built from 17 residues. CDR3 nucleotides: TGTGCCAGCAGCTTAGTTATCGGACAGGGGGCCGGAGAGACCCAGTACTTC. This gives the protein CASSLVIGQGAGETQYF.

This chain joins TRBV7-8 and TRBJ1-1, with 8 bases fitting TRBD1. V dropped 5 bases and J dropped 2; count of bases not matched to a gene: 10. The CDR3 is 16 amino acids. Germline V gene sequence: CDR1 SGHVS, CDR2 FQNEAQ. CDR3 DNA sequence: TGTGCCAGCAGCCCGACAGGGGCAGTCGTTAACACTGAAGCTTTCTTT. Translation gives CASSPTGAVVNTEAFF.

This clonotype showed up just a few times. CDR3 sequence: CASSQVVGGELFF. In DNA form, the CDR3 reads TGCGCCAGCAGCCAAGTAGTGGGGGGGGAGCTGTTTTTT. V is TRBV4-3 and J is TRBJ2-2; no definite D call. The CDR3 is 13 amino acids. V was shortened by 1 base and J by 8 bases, with 8 bases between the two germline ends. The V gene's germline CDR1 is LGHNA and CDR2 YSLEER.

This clonotype was detected once. The CDR3 bases are TGCAGCGTCGACTACGGACCGGCCCCCACAGAGACCCAGTACTTC. It is translated as CSVDYGPAPTETQYF. The genes are TRBV29-1 and TRBJ2-5; the D gene is possibly TRBD2 (5 bases). The germline gives CDR1 SQVTM, CDR2 ANQGSEA. The V end was cut by 6 bases, the J end by 4 bases, with 21 bases between. The CDR3 covers 15 residues.

The chain has TRBV7-9 and TRBJ2-7, with 8 bases identical to TRBD1. This CDR3 spans 15 amino acids. Germline V CDR1 and CDR2: SEHNR, FQNEAQ (reference sequence). Trimming at V came to 4 bases and at J to 2 bases, leaving 7 bases not matched to a gene. CDR3 nucleotide sequence: TGTGCCAGCAGCTCGGACAGGGCGACGGCCTACGAGCAGTACTTC. Its protein product is CASSSDRATAYEQYF. Full variable domain (missing parts from reference TRBV7-9 and TRBJ2-7): DTGVSQNPRHKITKRGQNVTFRCDPISEHNRLYWYRQTLGQGPEFLTYFQNEAQLEKSRLLSDRFSAERPKGSFSTLEIQRTEQGDSAMYLCASSSDRATAYEQYFGPGTRLTVT.

The chain combines TRBV18 with TRBJ2-1; D unresolved. Trimming removed 1 base from V and 3 bases from J, with 7 bases in between. There are 14 residues in the CDR3. Germline V gene data show CDR1 as KGHSH and CDR2 as LQKENI. The CDR3 spells CASSPQGRYNEQFF. The DNA of the CDR3 is TGTGCCAGCTCACCACAGGGTCGCTACAATGAGCAGTTCTTC.

This clonotype was observed a handful of times. The chain uses TRBV5-1 and TRBJ1-4; tentatively, D is TRBD1 (5 bases). Germline CDR1 reads SGHRS; CDR2 reads YFSETQ. Trimming took off 1 base at V and 0 bases at J, with 16 bases between the two ends. This CDR3 is 18 amino acids long. The CDR3 here is CASSLSGRITATNEKLFF. The CDR3 bases are TGCGCCAGCAGCTTGTCGGGACGGATTACAGCAACTAATGAAAAACTGTTTTTT.

J is TRBJ2-1 and V is TRBV7-2; TRBD2 aligns across 8 bases. CDR3 length: 17 residues. J was trimmed by 2 bases and V by 6 bases; bases with no gene match: 12. Germline loops: CDR1 SGHTA, CDR2 FQGNSA. CDR3 amino acids: CASRKTGTSGPYNEQFF. The CDR3 DNA sequence: TGTGCCAGCAGAAAGACCGGGACTAGTGGTCCCTACAATGAGCAGTTCTTC. Full variable domain (missing parts from reference TRBV7-2 and TRBJ2-1): GAGVSQSPSNKVTEKGKDVELRCDPISGHTALYWYRQSLGQGLEFLIYFQGNSAPDKSGLPSDRFSAERTGGSVSTLTIQRTQQEDSAVYLCASRKTGTSGPYNEQFFGPGTRLTVL.

This clonotype was picked up a small number of times. The chain is built from TRBV28 and TRBJ2-7; TRBD1 agrees at 10 bases. Germline CDR1 is MDHEN and CDR2 is SYDVKM. CDR3 length equals 17 residues. J gave up 7 bases and V 5 bases, and 17 bases lay outside the gene matches. CDR3 sequence (DNA): TGTGCCAGCAGTCTCACCGGGACAGGGGCCTTTTTTAAAGAGCAGTACTTC. Its protein is CASSLTGTGAFFKEQYF. The full variable domain, rest sourced from reference TRBV28 and TRBJ2-7, is DVKVTQSSRYLVKRTGEKVFLECVQDMDHENMFWYRQDPGLGLRLIYFSYDVKMKEKGDIPEGYSVSREKKERFSLILESASTNQTSMYLCASSLTGTGAFFKEQYFGPGTRLTVT.

This chain uses TRBV3-1 with TRBJ2-3; possible D gene TRBD1, 5 bases. The ends were cut back, 2 bases at V and 2 bases at J, with 11 bases in the middle. This CDR3 has 15 residues. Germline V lookup: CDR1 LGHDT, CDR2 YNNKEL (reference sequence). The CDR3 region has the DNA TGTGCCAGCAGCCAATTTCGGACACTCACAGATACGCAGTATTTT. Encoded protein: CASSQFRTLTDTQYF.

This clonotype was found a few times. The V and J genes are TRBV29-1 and TRBJ2-2; D is uncertain. V was cut by 6 bases and J by 6 bases, with 14 bases left in between. In germline, CDR1 is SQVTM, CDR2 ANQGSEA. The CDR3 runs to 13 residues. CDR3 DNA sequence: TGCAGCGTAGGCCTCGGAACGGCCGGGGAGCTGTTTTTT. It translates to CSVGLGTAGELFF.

The CDR3 here is CASSPPGQYQETQYF. The CDR3 bases are TGTGCCAGCAGCCCGCCGGGACAGTATCAAGAGACCCAGTACTTC. The chain is built from TRBV7-9 and TRBJ2-5; the match to TRBD1 covers 7 bases. Trimming at V came to 5 bases and at J to 2 bases, leaving 8 bases not matched to a gene. Looked up from germline, CDR1 is SEHNR and CDR2 is FQNEAQ (reference sequence). The CDR3 has 15 amino acids.

The chain recombines TRBV20-1 with TRBJ2-5; 9 nucleotides match TRBD2. The end of the DNA fits TRBJ2-7 better, so the J call may be wrong. Germline lookup yields CDR1 DFQATT and CDR2 SNEGSKA (reference sequence). The CDR3 is made up of 11 amino acids. CDR3 DNA: TGCAGTGCCTCACTAGCGGGCGAGCAGTACTTC. This encodes CSASLAGEQYF.

The rearrangement links TRBV29-1 to TRBJ1-1; D possibly corresponds to TRBD1 (5 bases). The germline V and J ends were trimmed by 6 bases and 2 bases, with 10 bases remaining between them. The CDR3 has 12 amino acids. Germline-derived CDR1 and CDR2 are SQVTM and ANQGSEA. The DNA for the CDR3 is TGCAGCGTCGTGACAGCCAACACTGAAGCTTTCTTT. Amino acid sequence: CSVVTANTEAFF. Using reference TRBV29-1 and TRBJ1-1 for the parts outside the CDR3, the full variable domain is SAVISQKPSRDICQRGTSLTIQCQVDSQVTMMFWYRQQPGQSLTLIATANQGSEATYESGFVIDKFPISRPNLTFSTLTVSNMSPEDSSIYLCSVVTANTEAFFGQGTRLTVV.

The J gene is TRBJ1-1, the V gene TRBV5-1, with D perhaps matching TRBD1 (6 bases). The CDR3 is 16 amino acids. Germline CDR1 and CDR2: SGHRS and YFSETQ. V was cut by 1 base and J by 0 bases, with 13 bases left in between. The CDR3 is CASSLIGPGVNTEAFF. CDR3 DNA sequence: TGCGCCAGCAGCTTGATCGGTCCAGGGGTGAACACTGAAGCTTTCTTT.